The clone carrying this T cell receptor beta chain appeared many times. Its antigen remains unidentified. V was trimmed by 0 bases and J by 2 bases, leaving 8 bases between them. CDR1 SGHRS and CDR2 YFSETQ come from the germline V gene. CDR3 length: 15 amino acids. TCRbeta library preparation incorporated unique molecular identifiers. MiXCR, run by TCRdb on the PCR reads, gives a single entry per CDR3 protein. The sample holds about 540,000 distinct CDR3 sequences, 25% to 30% seen once. These data are taken from a study of T-cell reconstitution after alpha-beta-depleted transplantation in children. Study-level findings and limits: The study reportedly traced alpha-beta T cells about two months after transplant to several hundred expanded graft clones.

This receptor was identified in a boy less than two years old with Wiskott-Aldrich syndrome, due to receive a stem cell transplant. The starting material was PBMCs, obtained before TCRalphabeta/CD19-depleted stem cell transplant. The chain is built from TRBV5-1 and TRBJ2-2; no clear D. The CDR3 nucleotides read TGCGCCAGCAGCTTGGCCGCGACTAACACCGGGGAGCTGTTTTTT. It encodes CASSLAATNTGELFF.